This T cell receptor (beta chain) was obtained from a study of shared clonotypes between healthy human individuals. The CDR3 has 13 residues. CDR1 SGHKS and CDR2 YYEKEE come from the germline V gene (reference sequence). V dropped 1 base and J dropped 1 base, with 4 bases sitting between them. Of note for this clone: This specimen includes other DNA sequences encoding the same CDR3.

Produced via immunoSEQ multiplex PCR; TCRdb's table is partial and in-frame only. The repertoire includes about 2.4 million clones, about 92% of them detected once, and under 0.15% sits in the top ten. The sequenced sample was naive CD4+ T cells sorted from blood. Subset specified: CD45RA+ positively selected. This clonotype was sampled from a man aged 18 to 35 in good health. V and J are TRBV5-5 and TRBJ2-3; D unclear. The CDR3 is CASSLPGTDTQYF. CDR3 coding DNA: TGTGCCAGCAGCTTGCCGGGCACAGATACGCAGTATTTT.